This TCR beta chain was profiled in a study of patients and donors after allogeneic stem cell transplantation. V was cut by 5 bases and J by 7 bases, with 21 bases left in between. CDR3 size: 16 residues. MiXCR, run by TCRdb on the RT-PCR reads, gives a single entry per CDR3 protein. The sample shows about 150,000 distinct CDR3 sequences, about 40% of them seen only once. This clonotype was seen only a few times. The receptor was isolated from a human donor who was either an allogeneic HSCT recipient or a stem cell or donor lymphocyte infusion donor (not recorded which). It is not recorded whose cells these are; they may come from a transplant donor. Sequenced: blood, either unsorted or a sorted T cell fraction (not recorded which). The rearrangement links TRBV12-3 or TRBV12-4 to TRBJ1-5; possibly TRBD1 for D (5 bases). This CDR3 is CASSPTGRGPGQPQHF. The CDR3, as DNA: TGTGCCAGCAGTCCCACCGGCCGGGGACCGGGCCAGCCCCAGCATTTT.